The source of this T cell receptor (beta chain) is a study of cytotoxic CD8 clonotypes in ibrutinib-treated CLL. Study-wide results and caveats: T-cell clonality at baseline went above that of age-matched healthy donors and rose and fell with circulating CD8+ T-cell counts. Clonality showed a rise at ibrutinib response that reversed toward baseline at progression.

Sequencing was performed with immunoSEQ multiplex PCR; in TCRdb, only in-frame clones are kept and a portion is missing. This table holds roughly 180,000 clones, under 90% found once. The junction had 4 bases not matched to a gene; V was cut back by 4 bases and J by 6 bases. CDR3 size: 15 residues. Germline V lookup: CDR1 SGHVS, CDR2 FNYEAQ. This clone was observed a few times. Antigen: not known. Sequencing was performed on PBMCs, taken after 24 months of ibrutinib treatment. This sequence joins TRBV7-6 and TRBJ1-5, with 12 bases lining up with TRBD1. The sequence was collected from a human donor with chronic lymphocytic leukemia. The CDR3 is CASSSGTGGSQPQHF. The CDR3 DNA sequence: TGTGCCAGCAGCTCCGGGACAGGGGGCTCTCAGCCCCAGCATTTT.